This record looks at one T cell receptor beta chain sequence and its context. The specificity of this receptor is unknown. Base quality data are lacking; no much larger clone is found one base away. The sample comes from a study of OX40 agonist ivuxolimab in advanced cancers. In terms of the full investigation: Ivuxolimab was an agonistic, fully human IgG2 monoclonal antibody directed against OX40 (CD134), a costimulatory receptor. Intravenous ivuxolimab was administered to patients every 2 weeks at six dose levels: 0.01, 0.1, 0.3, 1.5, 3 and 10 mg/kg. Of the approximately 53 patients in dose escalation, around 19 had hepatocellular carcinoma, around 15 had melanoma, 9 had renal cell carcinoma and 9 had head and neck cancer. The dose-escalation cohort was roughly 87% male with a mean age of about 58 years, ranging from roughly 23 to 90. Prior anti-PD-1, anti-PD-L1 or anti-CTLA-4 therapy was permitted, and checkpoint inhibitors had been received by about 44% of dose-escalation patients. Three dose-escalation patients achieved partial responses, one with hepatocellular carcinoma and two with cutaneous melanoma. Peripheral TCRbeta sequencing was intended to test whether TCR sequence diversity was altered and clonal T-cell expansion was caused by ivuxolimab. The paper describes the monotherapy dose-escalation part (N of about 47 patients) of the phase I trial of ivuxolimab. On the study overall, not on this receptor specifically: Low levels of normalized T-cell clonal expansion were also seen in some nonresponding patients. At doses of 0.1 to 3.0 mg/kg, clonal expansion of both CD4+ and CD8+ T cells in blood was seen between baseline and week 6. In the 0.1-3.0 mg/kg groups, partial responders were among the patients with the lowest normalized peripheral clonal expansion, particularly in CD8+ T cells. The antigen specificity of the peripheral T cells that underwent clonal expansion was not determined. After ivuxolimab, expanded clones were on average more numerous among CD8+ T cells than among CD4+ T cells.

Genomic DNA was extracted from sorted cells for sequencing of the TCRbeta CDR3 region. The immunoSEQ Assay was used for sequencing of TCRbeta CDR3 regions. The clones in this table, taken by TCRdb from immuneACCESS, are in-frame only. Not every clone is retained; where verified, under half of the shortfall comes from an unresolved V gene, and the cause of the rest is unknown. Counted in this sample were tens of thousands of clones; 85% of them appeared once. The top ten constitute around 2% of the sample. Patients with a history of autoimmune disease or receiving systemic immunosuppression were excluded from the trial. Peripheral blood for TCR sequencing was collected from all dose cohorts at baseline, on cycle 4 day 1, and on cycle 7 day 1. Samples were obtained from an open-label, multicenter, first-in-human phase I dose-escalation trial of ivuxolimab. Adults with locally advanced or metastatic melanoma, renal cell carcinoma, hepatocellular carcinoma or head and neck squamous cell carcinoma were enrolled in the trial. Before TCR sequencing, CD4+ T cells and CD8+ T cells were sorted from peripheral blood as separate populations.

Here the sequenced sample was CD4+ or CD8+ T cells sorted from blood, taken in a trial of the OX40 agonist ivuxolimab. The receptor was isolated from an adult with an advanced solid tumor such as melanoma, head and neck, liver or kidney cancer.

CDR3 region: CSVETGRNSPLHF. The nucleotide sequence reads as follows: TGCAGCGTTGAAACAGGGCGAAATTCACCCCTCCACTTT. The V and J genes are TRBV29-1 and TRBJ1-6, and TRBD1 may be the D gene, going by 6 matching bases. CDR3 length: 13 amino acids, cysteine to phenylalanine. The DNA shown is the 39-base CDR3, in frame from base 1. From a lookup of the germline V gene, CDR1 and CDR2 are SQVTM and ANQGSEA. The junction shows trimming of 2 bases on V and 7 bases on J, plus 9 bases between the germline ends.